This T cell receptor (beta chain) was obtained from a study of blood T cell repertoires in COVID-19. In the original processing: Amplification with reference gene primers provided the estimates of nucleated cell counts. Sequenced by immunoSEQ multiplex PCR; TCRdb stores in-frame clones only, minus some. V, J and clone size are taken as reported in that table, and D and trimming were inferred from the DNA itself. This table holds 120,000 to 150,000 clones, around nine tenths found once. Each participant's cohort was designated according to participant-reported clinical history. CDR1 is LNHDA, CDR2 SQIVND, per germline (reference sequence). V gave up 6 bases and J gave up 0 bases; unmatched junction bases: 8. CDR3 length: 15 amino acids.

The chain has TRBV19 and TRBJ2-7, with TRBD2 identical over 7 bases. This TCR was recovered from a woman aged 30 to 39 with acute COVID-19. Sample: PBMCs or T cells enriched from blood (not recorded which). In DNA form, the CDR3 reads TGTGCCAGTAGGGTAGGGCGGGGGAGCTCCTACGAGCAGTACTTC. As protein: CASRVGRGSSYEQYF.